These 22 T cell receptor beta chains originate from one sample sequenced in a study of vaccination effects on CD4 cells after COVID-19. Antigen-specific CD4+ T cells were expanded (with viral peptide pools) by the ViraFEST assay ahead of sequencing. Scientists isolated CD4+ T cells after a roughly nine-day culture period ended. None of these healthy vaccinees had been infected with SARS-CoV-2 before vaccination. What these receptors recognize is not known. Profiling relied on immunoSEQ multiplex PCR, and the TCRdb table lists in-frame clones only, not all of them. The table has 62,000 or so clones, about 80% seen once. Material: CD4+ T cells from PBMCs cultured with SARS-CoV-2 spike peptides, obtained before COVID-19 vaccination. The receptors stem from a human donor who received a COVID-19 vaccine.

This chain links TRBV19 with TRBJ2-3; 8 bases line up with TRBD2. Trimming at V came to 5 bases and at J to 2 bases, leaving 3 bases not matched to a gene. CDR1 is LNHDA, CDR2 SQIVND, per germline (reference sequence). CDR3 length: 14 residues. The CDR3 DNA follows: TGTGCCAGTAGTCGGGGACTAGACACAGATACGCAGTATTTT. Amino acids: CASSRGLDTDTQYF.

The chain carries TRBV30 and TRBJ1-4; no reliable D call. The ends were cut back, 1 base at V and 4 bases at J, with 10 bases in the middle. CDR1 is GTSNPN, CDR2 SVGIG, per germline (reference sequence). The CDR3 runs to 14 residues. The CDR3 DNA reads TGTGCCTGGAGTGGTCGTCACAATAATGAAAAACTGTTTTTT. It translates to CAWSGRHNNEKLFF.

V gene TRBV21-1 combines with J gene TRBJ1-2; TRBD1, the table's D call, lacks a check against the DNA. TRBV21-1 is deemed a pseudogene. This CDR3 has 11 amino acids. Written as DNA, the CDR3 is TGTGCCAGCAGCCAAACAGGGGCCTACACCTTC. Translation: CASSQTGAYTF.

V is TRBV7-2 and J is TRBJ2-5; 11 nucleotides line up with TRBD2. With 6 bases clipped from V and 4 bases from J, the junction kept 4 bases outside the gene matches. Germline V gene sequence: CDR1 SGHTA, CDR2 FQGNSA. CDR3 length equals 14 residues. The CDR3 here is CASRLTSGGETQYF. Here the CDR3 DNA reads TGTGCCAGCAGGCTAACTAGCGGGGGAGAGACCCAGTACTTC.

The CDR3 sequence: CASSVTGQDFSEQYV. The CDR3 DNA is TGTGCCAGCAGTGTCACGGGACAGGACTTCTCCGAGCAGTACGTC. The rearrangement links TRBV2 to TRBJ2-7; 8 positions match TRBD1. The V and J ends lost 4 bases and 6 bases, in that order; junction bases with no gene match: 11. Germline assignment: CDR1 SNHLY and CDR2 FYNNEI. CDR3 length: 15 amino acids.

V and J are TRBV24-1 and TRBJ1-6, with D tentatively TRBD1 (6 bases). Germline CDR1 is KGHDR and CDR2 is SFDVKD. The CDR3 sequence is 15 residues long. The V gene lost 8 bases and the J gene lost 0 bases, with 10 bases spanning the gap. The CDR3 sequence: CATTTGSSYNSPLHF. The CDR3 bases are TGTGCCACCACTACAGGGAGCTCCTATAATTCACCCCTCCACTTT.

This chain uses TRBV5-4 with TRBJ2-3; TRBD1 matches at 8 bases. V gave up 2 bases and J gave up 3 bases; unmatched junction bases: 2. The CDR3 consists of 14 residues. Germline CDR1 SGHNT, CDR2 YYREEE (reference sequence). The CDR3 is CASSLRTGTDTQYF. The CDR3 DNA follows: TGTGCCAGCAGCTTAAGGACAGGGACAGATACGCAGTATTTT. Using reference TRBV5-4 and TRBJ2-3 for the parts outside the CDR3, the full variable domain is ETGVTQSPTHLIKTRGQQVTLRCSSQSGHNTVSWYQQALGQGPQFIFQYYREEENGRGNFPPRFSGLQFPNYSSELNVNALELDDSALYLCASSLRTGTDTQYFGPGTRLTVL.

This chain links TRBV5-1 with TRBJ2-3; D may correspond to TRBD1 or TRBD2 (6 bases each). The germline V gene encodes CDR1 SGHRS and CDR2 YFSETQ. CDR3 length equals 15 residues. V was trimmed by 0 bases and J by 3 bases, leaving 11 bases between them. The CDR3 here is CASSLVGGRTDTQYF. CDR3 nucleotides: TGCGCCAGCAGCTTGGTCGGGGGCCGGACAGATACGCAGTATTTT.

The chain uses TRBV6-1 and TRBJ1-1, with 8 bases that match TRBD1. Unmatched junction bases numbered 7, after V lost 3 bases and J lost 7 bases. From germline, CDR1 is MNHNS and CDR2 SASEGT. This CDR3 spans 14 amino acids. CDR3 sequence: CASSEQGALDEAFF. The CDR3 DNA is TGTGCCAGCAGTGAGCAGGGGGCGTTGGATGAAGCTTTCTTT.

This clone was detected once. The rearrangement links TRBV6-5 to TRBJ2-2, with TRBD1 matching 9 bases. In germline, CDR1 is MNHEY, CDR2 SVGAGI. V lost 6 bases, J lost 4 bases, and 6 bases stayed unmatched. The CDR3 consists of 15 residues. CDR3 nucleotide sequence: TGTGCCAGCAGGCCCGGGACAGGGTCCACCGGGGAGCTGTTTTTT. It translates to CASRPGTGSTGELFF.

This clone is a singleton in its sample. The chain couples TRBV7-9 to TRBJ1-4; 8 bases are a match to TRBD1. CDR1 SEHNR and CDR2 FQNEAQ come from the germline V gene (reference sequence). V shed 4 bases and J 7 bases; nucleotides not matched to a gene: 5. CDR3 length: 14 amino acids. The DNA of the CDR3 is TGTGCCAGCAGCTCAGGGGGCGCGGGTGAAAAACTGTTTTTT. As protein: CASSSGGAGEKLFF.

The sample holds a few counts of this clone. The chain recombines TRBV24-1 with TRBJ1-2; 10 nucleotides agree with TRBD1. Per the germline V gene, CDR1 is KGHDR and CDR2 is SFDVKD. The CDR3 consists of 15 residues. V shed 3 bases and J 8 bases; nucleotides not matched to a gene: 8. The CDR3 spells CATSDGRQGAEGYTF. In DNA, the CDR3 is TGTGCCACCAGTGATGGGAGACAGGGGGCGGAGGGCTACACCTTC.

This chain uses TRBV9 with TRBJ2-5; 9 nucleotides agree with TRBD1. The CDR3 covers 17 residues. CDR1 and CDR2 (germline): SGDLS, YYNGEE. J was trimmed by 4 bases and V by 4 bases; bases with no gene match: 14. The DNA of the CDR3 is TGTGCCAGCAGCACTCGAGGGGGACAGGGATGGGGAGAGACCCAGTACTTC. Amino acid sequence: CASSTRGGQGWGETQYF.

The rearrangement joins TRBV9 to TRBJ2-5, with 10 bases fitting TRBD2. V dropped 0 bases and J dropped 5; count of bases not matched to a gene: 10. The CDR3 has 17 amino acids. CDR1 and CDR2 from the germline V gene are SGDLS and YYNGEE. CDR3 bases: TGTGCCAGCAGCGTAGCCAGCGGGGGGGCCAGTTGGGAGACCCAGTACTTC. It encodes CASSVASGGASWETQYF.

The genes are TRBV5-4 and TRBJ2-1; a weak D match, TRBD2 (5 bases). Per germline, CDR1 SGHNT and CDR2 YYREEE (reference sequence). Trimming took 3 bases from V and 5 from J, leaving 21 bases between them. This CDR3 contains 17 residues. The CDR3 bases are TGTGCCAGCAGCTCAAGACTGGGGAGAGGAGAAAACAATGAGCAGTTCTTC. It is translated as CASSSRLGRGENNEQFF.

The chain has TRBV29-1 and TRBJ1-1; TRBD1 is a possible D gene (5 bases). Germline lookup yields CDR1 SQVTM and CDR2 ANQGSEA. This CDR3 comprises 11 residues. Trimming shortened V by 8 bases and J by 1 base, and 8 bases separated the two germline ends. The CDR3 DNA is TGCAGCTTGACAGAGAACACTGAAGCTTTCTTT. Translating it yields CSLTENTEAFF.

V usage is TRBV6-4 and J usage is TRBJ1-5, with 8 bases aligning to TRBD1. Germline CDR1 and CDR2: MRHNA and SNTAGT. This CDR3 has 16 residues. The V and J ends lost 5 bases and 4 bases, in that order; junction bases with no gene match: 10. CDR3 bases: TGTGCCAGCAGTTCGACAGGGGCCCGCAGGAATCAGCCCCAGCATTTT. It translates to CASSSTGARRNQPQHF.

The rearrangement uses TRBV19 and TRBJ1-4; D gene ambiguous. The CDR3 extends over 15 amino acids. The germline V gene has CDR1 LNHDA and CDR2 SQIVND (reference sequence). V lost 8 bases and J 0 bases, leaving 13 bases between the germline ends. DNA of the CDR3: TGTGCCAGTGGGGATCTTAGGACAACTAATGAAAAACTGTTTTTT. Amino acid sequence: CASGDLRTTNEKLFF. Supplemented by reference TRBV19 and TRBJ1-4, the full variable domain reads DGGITQSPKYLFRKEGQNVTLSCEQNLNHDAMYWYRQDPGQGLRLIYYSQIVNDFQKGDIAEGYSVSREKKESFPLTVTSAQKNPTAFYLCASGDLRTTNEKLFFGSGTQLSVL.

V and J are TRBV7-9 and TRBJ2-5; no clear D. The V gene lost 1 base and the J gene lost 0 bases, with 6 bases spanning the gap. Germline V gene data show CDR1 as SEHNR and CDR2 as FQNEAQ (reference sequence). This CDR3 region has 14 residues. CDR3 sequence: CASSLVSYQETQYF. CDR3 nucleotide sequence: TGTGCCAGCAGCTTAGTGAGTTACCAAGAGACCCAGTACTTC.

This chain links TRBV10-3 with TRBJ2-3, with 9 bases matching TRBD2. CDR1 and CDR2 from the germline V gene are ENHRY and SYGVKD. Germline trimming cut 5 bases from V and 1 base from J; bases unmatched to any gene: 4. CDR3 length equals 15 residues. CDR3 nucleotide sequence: TGTGCCATCAGTCCGATAGCGGGGGGCACAGATACGCAGTATTTT. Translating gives CAISPIAGGTDTQYF.

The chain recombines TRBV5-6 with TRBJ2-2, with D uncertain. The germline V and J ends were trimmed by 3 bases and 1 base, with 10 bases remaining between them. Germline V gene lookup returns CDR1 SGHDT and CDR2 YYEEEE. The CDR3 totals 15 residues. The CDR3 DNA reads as TGTGCCAGCAGCTCACGGCATCTGAACACCGGGGAGCTGTTTTTT. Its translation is CASSSRHLNTGELFF.

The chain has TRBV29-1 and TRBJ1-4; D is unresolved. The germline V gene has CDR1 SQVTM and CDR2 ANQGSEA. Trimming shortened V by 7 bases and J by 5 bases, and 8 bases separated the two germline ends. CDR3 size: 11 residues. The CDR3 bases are TGCAGCGCCCGGGAAAATGAAAAACTGTTTTTT. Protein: CSARENEKLFF.